These 27 T cell receptor beta chains were sequenced from one sample in a study of identical twins. Via MiXCR, TCRdb re-called the 5' RACE reads, giving one row per CDR3 protein. The sample includes around 340,000 distinct CDR3 sequences, about 10% of them seen just once. Sequences were obtained from naive T cells sorted from blood. The receptors stem from a woman aged 50 to 60 in good health.

The rearrangement links TRBV9 to TRBJ2-3; D may be TRBD2 (6 bases). The length of the CDR3 is 15 residues. The V and J ends lost 0 bases and 3 bases respectively, with 11 bases between them. CDR1 and CDR2 (germline): SGDLS, YYNGEE. CDR3 bases: TGTGCCAGCAGCGTAGGACTAGAAAGAACAGATACGCAGTATTTT. It yields the protein CASSVGLERTDTQYF.

This clonotype appeared many times. The rearrangement links TRBV18 to TRBJ2-2; TRBD2 is a possible D gene (5 bases). V was clipped by 9 bases and J by 6 bases, with 11 bases between them. Looked up from germline, CDR1 is KGHSH and CDR2 is LQKENI. The CDR3 runs 12 residues. The CDR3 spells CASHGGAGELFF. The CDR3 nucleotides are TGTGCCAGTCATGGAGGAGCCGGGGAGCTGTTTTTT.

V is TRBV7-9 and J is TRBJ1-2; 12 bases match TRBD1. Per the germline V gene, CDR1 is SEHNR and CDR2 is FQNEAQ (reference sequence). Losses at the gene ends were 5 bases for V and 7 bases for J; bases not matched to a gene: 5. The length of the CDR3 is 14 residues. This CDR3 is CASSRDRGRSGYTF. The DNA of the CDR3 is TGTGCCAGCAGCCGGGACAGGGGGCGAAGTGGCTACACCTTC. Looking up the rest from reference TRBV7-9 and TRBJ1-2 gives the full variable domain: DTGVSQNPRHKITKRGQNVTFRCDPISEHNRLYWYRQTLGQGPEFLTYFQNEAQLEKSRLLSDRFSAERPKGSFSTLEIQRTEQGDSAMYLCASSRDRGRSGYTFGSGTRLTVV.

The chain joins TRBV5-1 to TRBJ2-3, with a possible D match to TRBD2 (6 bases). The V gene's germline CDR1 is SGHRS and CDR2 YFSETQ. This CDR3 is built from 15 residues. Deletions cut 2 bases from V and 3 bases from J, with 13 bases between. CDR3 in amino acids: CASSFLGGLTDTQYF. CDR3 in DNA: TGCGCCAGCAGCTTTTTGGGGGGATTGACAGATACGCAGTATTTT.

This clonotype was detected only a few times. The CDR3: CSAGDGGGPGEQYF. The CDR3 coding sequence is TGCAGCGCCGGCGACGGGGGAGGGCCGGGGGAGCAGTACTTC. This sequence joins TRBV29-1 and TRBJ2-7; 7 bases fit TRBD2. With 7 bases clipped from V and 7 bases from J, the junction kept 16 bases outside the gene matches. Germline-derived CDR1 and CDR2 are SQVTM and ANQGSEA. This CDR3 spans 14 amino acids.

The V gene is TRBV3-1, the J gene TRBJ1-1; weak D call: TRBD1 (6 bases). The CDR3 spans 19 residues. Germline V gene data show CDR1 as LGHDT and CDR2 as YNNKEL (reference sequence). Trimming removed 2 bases at V and 0 bases at J, with 22 bases between. CDR3 loop: CASSQPSGGPALVNTEAFF. The CDR3 DNA follows: TGTGCCAGCAGCCAACCCTCCGGGGGGCCAGCTCTAGTGAACACTGAAGCTTTCTTT.

This rearrangement joins TRBV29-1 to TRBJ2-3, with a possible D match to TRBD2 (7 bases). Looked up from germline, CDR1 is SQVTM and CDR2 is ANQGSEA. The CDR3 has 15 residues. The V end was cut by 6 bases, the J end by 3 bases, with 19 bases between. The CDR3 reads CSVNKGGMPTDTQYF. The CDR3, as DNA: TGCAGCGTCAACAAGGGGGGGATGCCTACAGATACGCAGTATTTT.

This clonotype was observed many times. The chain recombines TRBV16 with TRBJ2-3; the match to TRBD1 covers 7 bases. The V gene end was trimmed by 1 base and the J gene end by 2 bases; junction bases not matched to a gene: 6. In germline, CDR1 is KGHSY, CDR2 FQNENV. The CDR3 has 16 amino acids. CDR3 nucleotide sequence: TGTGCCAGCAGCCAATTCCGGGACAGCTTCACAGATACGCAGTATTTT. It is translated as CASSQFRDSFTDTQYF.

The chain combines TRBV3-1 with TRBJ2-1, with 7 bases matching TRBD2. V was pared by 0 bases and J by 6 bases, with 5 bases of the junction left unmatched. Germline CDR1 LGHDT, CDR2 YNNKEL (reference sequence). The CDR3 is made up of 15 amino acids. The CDR3 sequence: CASSQDWASGNEQFF. CDR3 nucleotide sequence: TGTGCCAGCAGCCAAGATTGGGCTAGCGGCAATGAGCAGTTCTTC.

There are many counts of this clonotype. The gene calls are TRBV6-5 and TRBJ1-1; D perhaps matches TRBD1 (6 bases). V was shortened by 6 bases and J by 7 bases, with 18 bases between the two germline ends. This CDR3 is built from 14 residues. Germline CDR1 and CDR2: MNHEY and SVGAGI. CDR3 DNA: TGTGCCAGCAGCCCCCTAGGGGGATATAATGAAGCTTTCTTT. Residues: CASSPLGGYNEAFF.

In this sample, this clonotype turned up a few times. The chain joins TRBV3-1 to TRBJ2-1, with 8 bases aligning to TRBD2. Germline lookup yields CDR1 LGHDT and CDR2 YNNKEL (reference sequence). The CDR3 is 16 residues long. The V gene end was trimmed by 6 bases and the J gene end by 6 bases; junction bases not matched to a gene: 13. CDR3 sequence: CASSHSGLAGVNEQFF. CDR3 DNA: TGTGCCAGCAGTCACTCGGGGCTAGCGGGCGTCAATGAGCAGTTCTTC.

The chain combines TRBV24-1 with TRBJ1-2; TRBD1 matches at 7 bases. The CDR3 loop spans 15 amino acids. Per germline, CDR1 KGHDR and CDR2 SFDVKD. With V trimmed by 3 bases and J by 7 bases, 10 bases remained unmatched. The CDR3 spells CATSDGGQTFRGYTF. In DNA, the CDR3 is TGTGCCACCAGTGATGGGGGACAGACCTTCCGTGGCTACACCTTC.

The chain recombines TRBV20-1 with TRBJ2-5, with 7 bases matching TRBD1. Germline V gives CDR1 DFQATT, CDR2 SNEGSKA (reference sequence). Trimming cost V 0 bases and J 3 bases; bases outside gene matches: 7. This CDR3 is built from 15 residues. Written as DNA, the CDR3 is TGCAGTGCTAGAGATCCGGAGACAGGGAAAGAGACCCAGTACTTC. It codes for CSARDPETGKETQYF.

This clonotype was observed a handful of times. This chain joins TRBV25-1 and TRBJ1-1, with TRBD1 as a possible D gene (6 bases). Trimming removed 2 bases at V and 6 bases at J, with 16 bases between. The CDR3 contains 15 residues. Looked up from germline, CDR1 is MGHDK and CDR2 is SYGVNS. The CDR3 spells CASSESPGVQAEAFF. CDR3 nucleotides: TGTGCCAGCAGTGAAAGCCCAGGGGTGCAGGCTGAAGCTTTCTTT.

This clonotype appeared a few times. CDR3 amino acids: CASRPLTGTGRSSYEQYV. The DNA of the CDR3 is TGTGCCAGCCGGCCTTTGACAGGCACTGGACGGAGCTCCTACGAGCAGTACGTC. This sequence joins TRBV27 and TRBJ2-7, with D perhaps matching TRBD1 (6 bases). The length of the CDR3 is 18 residues. CDR1 is MNHEY and CDR2 is SMNVEV in the germline V gene (reference sequence). The V and J ends lost 8 bases and 0 bases respectively, with 26 bases between them.

This clonotype came up a few times. The chain recombines TRBV6-6 with TRBJ2-7; no clear D gene. The germline CDR1 and CDR2 sequences are MNHNY and SVGAGI (reference sequence). The length of the CDR3 is 14 residues. Deletions cut 3 bases from V and 4 bases from J, with 13 bases between. CDR3 sequence: CASSYQNRPYEQYV. CDR3 DNA sequence: TGTGCCAGCAGTTATCAGAACAGACCTTACGAGCAGTACGTC.

This clonotype turned up a few times. The chain recombines TRBV5-6 with TRBJ2-4, with 9 bases that match TRBD1. After removal of 4 bases from V and 6 bases from J, the junction contained 5 bases not matched to a gene. Germline V gene sequence: CDR1 SGHDT, CDR2 YYEEEE. CDR3 size: 14 residues. In nucleotides, the CDR3 is TGTGCCAGCAGCCCGGGACAGGGACGAAACATTCAGTACTTC. Protein product: CASSPGQGRNIQYF.

With respect to this clonotype: Given the absence of the conserved phenylalanine or tryptophan at the CDR3 end, a read error is likely. This chain links TRBV5-1 with TRBJ2-7; no firm D call. Trimming took off 0 bases at V and 6 bases at J, with 13 bases between the two ends. CDR1 and CDR2 from the germline V gene are SGHRS and YFSETQ. This CDR3 spans 14 amino acids. The CDR3: CASSLGRRDGEQYS. The CDR3 nucleotides are TGCGCCAGCAGCTTGGGGCGTAGGGATGGCGAGCAGTACTCC.

V usage is TRBV24-1 and J usage is TRBJ2-3; D may correspond to TRBD1 or TRBD2 (5 bases each). CDR3 length equals 15 residues. Germline V gene lookup returns CDR1 KGHDR and CDR2 SFDVKD. V was pared by 3 bases and J by 0 bases, with 9 bases between. CDR3 sequence reads: CATSDRWDSTDTQYF. For the CDR3, the DNA is TGTGCCACCAGTGATAGATGGGACAGCACAGATACGCAGTATTTT.

This clonotype was detected ten times or more. The chain recombines TRBV6-5 with TRBJ2-7, with D possibly matching TRBD2 (5 bases). This CDR3 contains 14 residues. V lost 0 bases to trimming and J lost 2 bases, with 8 bases between them. Germline V lookup: CDR1 MNHEY, CDR2 SVGAGI. CDR3 in amino acids: CASSYSKGAYEQYF. The CDR3 DNA reads as TGTGCCAGCAGTTACTCGAAGGGAGCCTACGAGCAGTACTTC.

The table lists this clonotype with a few counts. The rearrangement links TRBV20-1 to TRBJ2-5; 12 nucleotides line up with TRBD2. V lost 4 bases and J lost 5; bases outside the gene matches: 5. CDR1 DFQATT and CDR2 SNEGSKA come from the germline V gene (reference sequence). This CDR3 region has 14 residues. In DNA, the CDR3 is TGCAGTGCTATGACTAGCGGGAGCCGGGAGACCCAGTACTTC. This encodes CSAMTSGSRETQYF.

This clonotype was recorded a few times. The V gene is TRBV7-6, the J gene TRBJ1-1; 7 nucleotides match TRBD1. V lost 0 bases to trimming and J lost 0 bases; unmatched junction nucleotides: 7. CDR1 and CDR2 (germline): SGHVS, FNYEAQ. CDR3 length: 17 residues. CDR3 bases: TGTGCCAGCAGCTTAGCGCTGACAGGGAAAATGAACACTGAAGCTTTCTTT. It is translated as CASSLALTGKMNTEAFF.

This clonotype was recorded many times. This chain links TRBV6-1 with TRBJ1-5; 11 bases are a match to TRBD1. Germline values: CDR1 MNHNS, CDR2 SASEGT. This CDR3 has 14 amino acids. Unmatched junction bases numbered 4, after V lost 5 bases and J lost 7 bases. This CDR3 is CASSWTGGIQPQHF. The DNA of the CDR3 is TGTGCCAGCAGTTGGACAGGGGGCATCCAGCCCCAGCATTTT.

This sequence joins TRBV10-2 and TRBJ1-5; D gene ambiguous. CDR3 length: 12 amino acids. The germline V gene encodes CDR1 WSHSY and CDR2 SAAADI. Trimming removed 4 bases from V and 6 bases from J, with 7 bases in between. The DNA of the CDR3 is TGCGCCAGCAGTGTAAATAGTCAGCCCCAGCATTTT. As protein: CASSVNSQPQHF.

The chain carries TRBV27 and TRBJ2-2, with no clear D. V shed 8 bases and J shed 7 bases, with 8 bases lying between them. The CDR3 runs 11 residues. CDR1 and CDR2 from the germline V gene are MNHEY and SMNVEV (reference sequence). In DNA, the CDR3 is TGTGCCAGCGGATATGGCGGGGAGCTGTTTTTT. This sequence encodes CASGYGGELFF.

This sequence joins TRBV20-1 and TRBJ1-1, with D maybe TRBD1 (5 bases). Trimming removed 2 bases at V and 5 bases at J, with 12 bases between. The CDR3 has 13 amino acids. The germline V gene encodes CDR1 DFQATT and CDR2 SNEGSKA (reference sequence). CDR3: CSARPHGGTEAFF. CDR3 nucleotide sequence: TGCAGTGCTAGACCCCACGGGGGGACTGAAGCTTTCTTT.

In its sample, this clonotype was seen many times. CDR3 DNA: TGCGCCAGCAGCCTCGAGCTGGCAGATACGCAGTATTTT. Translating gives CASSLELADTQYF. The genes are TRBV5-1 and TRBJ2-3; D gene uncertain. CDR1 SGHRS and CDR2 YFSETQ come from the germline V gene. Trimming took off 4 bases at V and 4 bases at J, with 10 bases between the two ends. This CDR3 has 13 residues.